This TCR beta chain originates from a study of PD-L1 blockade in urothelial cancer. Study at large: The study started patients on atezolizumab around 2014, giving 1,200 mg intravenously every 3 weeks. Per blood sample, T cells had a median of around 150,000. Study-wide results and limits: Where pretreatment blood TCR clonality fell below the median, better survival was predicted.

Time point meaning: pretreatment peripheral blood. Urothelial carcinoma in patients was locally advanced or metastatic. This CDR3 spans 16 amino acids. The junction had 11 bases not matched to a gene; V was cut back by 0 bases and J by 5 bases. The germline V gene encodes CDR1 SQVTM and CDR2 ANQGSEA. TCRdb's copy holds only in-frame clones and misses some; the assay was immunoSEQ multiplex PCR. The data show under 80,000 clones, roughly four fifths seen once. To note about this clone: The antigen is unknown.

This chain uses TRBV29-1 with TRBJ2-7; 9 bases line up with TRBD1. The receptor was isolated from a man aged 70 or older with urothelial cancer. Sequencing was performed on PBMCs, taken around atezolizumab (anti-PD-L1) treatment. This chain's CDR3 is CSVEDPAGTGTDEQYF. CDR3 in DNA: TGCAGCGTTGAAGACCCCGCCGGGACAGGGACAGACGAGCAGTACTTC.